This T cell receptor (beta chain) was captured by sequencing in a study of T cell responses to AZD1222 COVID-19 vaccine. Generated by immunoSEQ multiplex PCR, the TCRdb table keeps only in-frame clones and is missing some. The sample contains approximately 68,000 clones, approximately 90% of which appear only once. General study results and limits: Seropositive status at baseline applied to only 5 or 6 AZD1222 recipients. Without day 14 samples, only post-peak T cell repertoires were studied.

This CDR3 spans 11 amino acids. The V and J ends lost 6 bases and 7 bases, in that order; junction bases with no gene match: 3. The V gene's germline CDR1 is SGHKS and CDR2 YYEKEE (reference sequence). Comments on this clone: Its antigen is undetermined.

This sequence originates from an adult who received the MenACWY meningococcal vaccine as a control. The source was peripheral blood, collected 28 days after the second dose of the MenACWY control vaccine. The chain links TRBV5-5 to TRBJ1-1; 7 nucleotides agree with TRBD1. The CDR3 nucleotides are TGTGCCAGCACCCAGGGGGTTGAAGCTTTCTTT. The encoded protein is CASTQGVEAFF.